The entry that follows covers one T cell receptor beta chain sequence. This receptor's antigen is unknown. There are no base qualities to consult, and no much larger clone falls within one base. The germline V gene (reference sequence) yields SGHNT for CDR1 and YYREEE for CDR2. The V end gives up 4 bases and the J end 8 bases, leaving 11 bases in the junction not matched to a gene. The CDR3, from cysteine to phenylalanine, totals 14 residues. Only the CDR3 part of the read is kept: 42 bases, read in frame from the first base. The data originate from a study of T cell responses to AZD1222 COVID-19 vaccine (dated by TCRdb to the early 2020s). A note on the overall study: TCR sequencing covered roughly 230 trial participants: 200 to 210 given two doses of AZD1222 and 26 given two doses of MenACWY control vaccine. Trial participants were enrolled by age into 18-55, 56-69 and 70-plus year subgroups, with about 150, 27 and 61 TCR-sequenced participants respectively. Overall study outcomes, separate from this receptor: Reportedly, close to half of the unique spike-specific TCRs recognized epitopes lying outside the regions that are mutated in the B.1.351 and B.1.1.7 variants. Spike-specific TCR breadth and depth rose significantly after two AZD1222 doses compared with day 0 and with MenACWY recipients. The 56-69-year group was small, and its depth increase did not reach significance, likely because of low power. Because no samples from the day 14 peak response were available, repertoires could be characterized only after the peak T cell response. The vaccine-associated CD4 TCRs covered the entire spike protein, and the dominant responses fell in regions 160-218 and 743-854. Participants were mostly white British, with more females than males. The authors suggested clonal diversity may have been underestimated. Conclusions about previously exposed vaccinees are limited, since just a handful of AZD1222 recipients were seropositive for SARS-CoV-2 at baseline.

Per the publication, the time point label means: about 28 days (+/-7) after the second vaccine dose. Because spike-specific TCR depth and breadth did not differ between the two schedules, AZD1222 recipients who got a second dose at roughly 4 weeks were pooled with those who got a second dose at roughly 12 weeks. Samples from vaccinated people were obtained from the UK trials COV001 and COV002, which included a single-blind randomized controlled phase 2/3 trial of AZD1222 (ChAdOx1 nCoV-19) in healthy adults. Trial participant PBMC samples were collected at day 0 and day 28 after the second dose for TCRbeta chain sequencing. The CDR3 regions of human TCRbeta chains were subjected to immunosequencing. In the paper's pipeline: Repertoire TCRs were checked for matches against a reference library of SARS-CoV-2-specific TCRs that had been generated using the MIRA antigen-specificity platform. Breadth was defined as the fraction of unique TCRs that were SARS-CoV-2-associated. Depth was defined as the fraction of total T cells that were SARS-CoV-2-associated. Using the MIRA data, each spike-specific TCR was mapped to the spike region that the TCR reacts to and placed in a CD4 or CD8 class. Log10-transformed breadth and depth values were compared by one-way ANOVA with Sidak's multiple comparisons tests. TCRdb stores this immuneACCESS table with in-frame sequences only. Part of the clones is absent; in the studies checked, under half of the shortfall reflects unresolved V genes, and no reason is known for the rest. D and trimming come from the DNA, and the V and J calls and clone size come from that table. The sample yields about 20,000 clones; approximately 81% were counted once. 15% to 20% of the sample lies in the top ten.

The sequence joins TRBV5-4 to TRBJ1-1, and TRBD1 matches 7 of the central bases. This clonotype was sampled from an adult who received the AZD1222 COVID-19 vaccine. The sample in question was peripheral blood, obtained 28 days after the second AZD1222 dose. The DNA reads as follows: TGTGCCAGCAGCCAGGGGGGGGACACCCAAGAAGCTTTCTTT. It codes for CASSQGGDTQEAFF.